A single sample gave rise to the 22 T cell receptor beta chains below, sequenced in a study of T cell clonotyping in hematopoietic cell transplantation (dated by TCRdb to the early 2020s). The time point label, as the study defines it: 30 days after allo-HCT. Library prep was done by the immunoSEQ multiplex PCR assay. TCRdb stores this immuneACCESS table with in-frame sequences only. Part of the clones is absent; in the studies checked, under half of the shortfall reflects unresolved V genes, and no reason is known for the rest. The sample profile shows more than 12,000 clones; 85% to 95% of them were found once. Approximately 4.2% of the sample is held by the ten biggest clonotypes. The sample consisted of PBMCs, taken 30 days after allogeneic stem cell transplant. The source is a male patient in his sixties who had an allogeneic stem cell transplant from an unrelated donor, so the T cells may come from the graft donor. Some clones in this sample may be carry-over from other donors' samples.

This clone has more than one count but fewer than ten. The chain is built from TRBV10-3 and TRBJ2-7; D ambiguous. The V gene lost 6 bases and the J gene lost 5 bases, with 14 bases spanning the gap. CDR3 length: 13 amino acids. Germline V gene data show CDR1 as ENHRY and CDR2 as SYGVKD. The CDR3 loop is CAISLELGNEQYF. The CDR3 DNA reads TGTGCCATCAGCCTGGAATTAGGAAACGAGCAGTACTTC.

The CDR3 is CASSTGTGTYEQYF. DNA of the CDR3: TGTGCCAGCAGCACTGGGACAGGGACCTACGAGCAGTACTTC. This chain uses TRBV9 with TRBJ2-7; 9 bases align to TRBD1. With V trimmed by 4 bases and J by 2 bases, 4 bases remained unmatched. There are 14 residues in the CDR3. The germline V gene has CDR1 SGDLS and CDR2 YYNGEE.

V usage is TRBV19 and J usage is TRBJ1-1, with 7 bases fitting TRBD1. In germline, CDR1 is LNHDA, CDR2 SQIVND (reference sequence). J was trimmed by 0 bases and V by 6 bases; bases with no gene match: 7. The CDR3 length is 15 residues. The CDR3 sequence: CASRRQGLVNTEAFF. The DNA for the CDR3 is TGTGCCAGTAGACGACAGGGTCTAGTGAACACTGAAGCTTTCTTT.

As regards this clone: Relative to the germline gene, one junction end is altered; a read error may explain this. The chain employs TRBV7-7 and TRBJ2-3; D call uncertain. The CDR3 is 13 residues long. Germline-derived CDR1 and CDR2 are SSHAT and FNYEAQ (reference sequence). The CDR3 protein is CASSPFGTDTQYF. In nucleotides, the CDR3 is TGTGCTAGCAGCCCCTTCGGCACAGATACGCAGTATTTT.

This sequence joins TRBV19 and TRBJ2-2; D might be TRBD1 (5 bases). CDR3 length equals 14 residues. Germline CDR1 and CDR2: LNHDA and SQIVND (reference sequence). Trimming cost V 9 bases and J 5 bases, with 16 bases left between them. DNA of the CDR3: TGTGCCAGCGTGGGGCAGGGATGGACCGGGGAGCTGTTTTTT. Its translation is CASVGQGWTGELFF.

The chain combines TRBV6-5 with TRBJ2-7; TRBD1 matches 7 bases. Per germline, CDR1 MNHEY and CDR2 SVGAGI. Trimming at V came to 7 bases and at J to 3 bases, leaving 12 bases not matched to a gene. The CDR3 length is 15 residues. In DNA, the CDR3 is TGTGCCAGCAACAAAGCAGGGGGTAGCGTCTACGAGCAGTACTTC. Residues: CASNKAGGSVYEQYF.

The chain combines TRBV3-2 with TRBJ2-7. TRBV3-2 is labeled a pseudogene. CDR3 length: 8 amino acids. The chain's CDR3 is CASYEQYF. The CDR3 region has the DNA TGTGCCAGCTACGAGCAGTACTTC.

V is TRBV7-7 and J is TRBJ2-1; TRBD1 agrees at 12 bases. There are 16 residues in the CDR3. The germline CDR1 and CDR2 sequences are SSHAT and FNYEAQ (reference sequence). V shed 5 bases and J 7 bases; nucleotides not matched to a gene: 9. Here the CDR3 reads CASSPDGTGGTNEQFF. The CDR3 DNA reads TGTGCCAGCAGCCCAGACGGGACAGGGGGCACGAATGAGCAGTTCTTC. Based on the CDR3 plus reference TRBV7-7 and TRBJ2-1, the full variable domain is GAGVSQSPRYKVTKRGQDVTLRCDPISSHATLYWYQQALGQGPEFLTYFNYEAQPDKSGLPSDRFSAERPEGSISTLTIQRTEQRDSAMYRCASSPDGTGGTNEQFFGPGTRLTVL.

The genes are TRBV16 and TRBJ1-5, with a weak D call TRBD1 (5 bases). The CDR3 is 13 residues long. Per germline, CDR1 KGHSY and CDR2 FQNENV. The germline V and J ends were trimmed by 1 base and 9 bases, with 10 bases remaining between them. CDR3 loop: CASSQYGGGPQHF. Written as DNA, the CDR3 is TGTGCCAGCAGCCAATACGGCGGGGGGCCCCAGCATTTT.

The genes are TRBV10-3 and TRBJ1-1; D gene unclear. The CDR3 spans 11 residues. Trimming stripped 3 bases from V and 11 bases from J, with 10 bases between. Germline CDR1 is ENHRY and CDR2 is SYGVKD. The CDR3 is CAISDSYDAFF. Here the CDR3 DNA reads TGTGCCATCAGTGACTCTTACGATGCTTTCTTT.

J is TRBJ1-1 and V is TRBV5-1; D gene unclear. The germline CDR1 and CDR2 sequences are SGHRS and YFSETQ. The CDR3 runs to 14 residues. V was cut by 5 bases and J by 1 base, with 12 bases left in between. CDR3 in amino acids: CASRSGEKNTEAFF. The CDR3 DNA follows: TGCGCCAGCAGGTCCGGGGAGAAGAACACTGAAGCTTTCTTT.

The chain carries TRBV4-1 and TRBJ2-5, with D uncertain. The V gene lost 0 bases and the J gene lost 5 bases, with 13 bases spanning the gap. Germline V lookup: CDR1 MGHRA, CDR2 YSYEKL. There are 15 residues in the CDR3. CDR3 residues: CASSQDLWRSETQYF. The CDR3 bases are TGCGCCAGCAGCCAAGATTTGTGGCGAAGTGAGACCCAGTACTTC.

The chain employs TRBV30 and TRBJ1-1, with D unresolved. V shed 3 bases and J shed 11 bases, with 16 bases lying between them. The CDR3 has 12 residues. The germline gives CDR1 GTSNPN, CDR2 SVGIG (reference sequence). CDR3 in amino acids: CAWRPPSLRAFF. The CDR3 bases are TGTGCCTGGAGACCCCCTTCCCTGAGGGCTTTCTTT.

CDR3 loop: CASSIKGNPYEQYF. DNA of the CDR3: TGTGCCAGTAGTATTAAGGGGAATCCCTACGAGCAGTACTTC. The chain couples TRBV19 to TRBJ2-7; TRBD1 might be the D (5 bases). The V gene's germline CDR1 is LNHDA and CDR2 SQIVND (reference sequence). The V end lost 3 bases, the J end lost 2 bases, and 11 bases lay between the germline ends. CDR3 length: 14 amino acids.

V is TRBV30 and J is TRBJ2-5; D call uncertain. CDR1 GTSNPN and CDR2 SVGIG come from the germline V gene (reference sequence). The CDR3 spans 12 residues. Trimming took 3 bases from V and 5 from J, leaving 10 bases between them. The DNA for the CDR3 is TGTGCCTGGAGCGACTGGTTTGAGACCCAGTACTTC. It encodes CAWSDWFETQYF.

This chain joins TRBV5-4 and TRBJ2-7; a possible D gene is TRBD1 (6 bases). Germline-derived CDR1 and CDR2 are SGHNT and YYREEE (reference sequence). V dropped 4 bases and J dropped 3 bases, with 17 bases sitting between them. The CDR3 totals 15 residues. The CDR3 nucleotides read TGTGCCAGCAGCCCCAGGGGTTTTGAAGACTACGAGCAGTACTTC. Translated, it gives CASSPRGFEDYEQYF.

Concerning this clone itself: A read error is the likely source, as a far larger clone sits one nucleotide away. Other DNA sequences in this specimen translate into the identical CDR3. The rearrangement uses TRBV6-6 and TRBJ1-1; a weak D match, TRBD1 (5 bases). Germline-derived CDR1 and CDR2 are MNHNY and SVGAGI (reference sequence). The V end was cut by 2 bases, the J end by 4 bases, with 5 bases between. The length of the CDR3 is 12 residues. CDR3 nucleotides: TGTGCCAGCAGTTACGGGGGCACTGAAGCTTTCTTT. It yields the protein CASSYGGTEAFF.

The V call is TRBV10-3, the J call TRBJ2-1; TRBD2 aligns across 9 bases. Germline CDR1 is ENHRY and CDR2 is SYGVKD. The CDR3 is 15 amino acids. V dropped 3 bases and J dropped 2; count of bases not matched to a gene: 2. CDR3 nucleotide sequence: TGTGCCATCAGTGAAAGCGGGGGGCCCTACAATGAGCAGTTCTTC. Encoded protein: CAISESGGPYNEQFF.

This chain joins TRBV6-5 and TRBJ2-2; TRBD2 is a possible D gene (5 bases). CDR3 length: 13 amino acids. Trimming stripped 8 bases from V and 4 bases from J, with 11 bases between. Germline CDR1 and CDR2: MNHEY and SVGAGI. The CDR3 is CASGADTTGELFF. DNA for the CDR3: TGTGCCAGCGGAGCGGATACCACCGGGGAGCTGTTTTTT.

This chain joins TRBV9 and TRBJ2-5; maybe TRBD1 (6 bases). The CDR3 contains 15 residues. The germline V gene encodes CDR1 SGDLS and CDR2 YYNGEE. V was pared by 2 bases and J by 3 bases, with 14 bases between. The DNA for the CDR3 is TGTGCCAGCAGCGTCAGGGGTTTTAAGGAAGAGACCCAGTACTTC. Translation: CASSVRGFKEETQYF. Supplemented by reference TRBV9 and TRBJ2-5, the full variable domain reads DSGVTQTPKHLITATGQRVTLRCSPRSGDLSVYWYQQSLDQGLQFLIQYYNGEERAKGNILERFSAQQFPDLHSELNLSSLELGDSALYFCASSVRGFKEETQYFGPGTRLLVL.

In DNA, the CDR3 is TGCGCCAGCAGCTTGGCAAGGGACTTCGTCTACAATGAGCAGTTCTTC. Translated: CASSLARDFVYNEQFF. This rearrangement joins TRBV5-1 to TRBJ2-1, with a weak D call TRBD2 (6 bases). Germline V gives CDR1 SGHRS, CDR2 YFSETQ. The CDR3 sequence is 16 residues long. The V and J ends lost 0 bases and 3 bases respectively, with 13 bases between them.

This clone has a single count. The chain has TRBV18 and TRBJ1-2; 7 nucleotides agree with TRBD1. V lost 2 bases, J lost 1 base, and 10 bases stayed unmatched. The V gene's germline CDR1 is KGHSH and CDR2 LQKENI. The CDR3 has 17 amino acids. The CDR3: CASSPSQTGALNYGYTF. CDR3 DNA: TGTGCCAGCTCACCATCCCAAACAGGGGCCCTTAACTATGGCTACACCTTC.